These 10 T cell receptor beta chains share one sample of origin, sequenced in a study of blood T cell repertoires in COVID-19. Method: immunoSEQ multiplex PCR; TCRdb's copy keeps in-frame clones and lacks some. This sample has about 120,000 clones, with roughly 89% found just once. Sequencing input: PBMCs or T cells enriched from blood (not recorded which). These receptors were taken from a woman younger than 45 who had recovered from COVID-19.

The chain has TRBV11-2 and TRBJ2-7; possible D gene TRBD2, 5 bases. There are 13 residues in the CDR3. The germline gives CDR1 SGHAT, CDR2 FQNNGV. V was clipped by 1 base and J by 4 bases, with 8 bases between them. The CDR3 loop is CASSLGSGYEQYF. The CDR3 nucleotides read TGTGCCAGCAGCTTAGGGTCGGGATACGAGCAGTACTTC.

This rearrangement joins TRBV27 to TRBJ1-1; the match to TRBD1 covers 9 bases. The CDR3 totals 17 residues. Trimming at V came to 0 bases and at J to 1 base, leaving 6 bases not matched to a gene. CDR1 and CDR2 from the germline V gene are MNHEY and SMNVEV (reference sequence). CDR3 region: CASSLSPKGQGNTEAFF. Here the CDR3 DNA reads TGTGCCAGCAGTTTATCCCCAAAGGGACAGGGGAACACTGAAGCTTTCTTT.

The rearrangement joins TRBV25-1 to TRBJ2-5; 8 bases match TRBD2. Per the germline V gene, CDR1 is MGHDK and CDR2 is SYGVNS. The V segment lost 4 bases and the J segment 4 bases; nucleotides outside the gene matches: 8. This CDR3 comprises 15 residues. In DNA form, the CDR3 reads TGTGCCAGCAGTGGGAGCGGGAGTAGAGGAGAGACCCAGTACTTC. It is translated as CASSGSGSRGETQYF. Complete variable domain (other parts from reference TRBV25-1 and TRBJ2-5): EADIYQTPRYLVIGTGKKITLECSQTMGHDKMYWYQQDPGMELHLIHYSYGVNSTEKGDLSSESTVSRIRTEHFPLTLESARPSHTSQYLCASSGSGSRGETQYFGPGTRLLVL.

The V gene is TRBV28, the J gene TRBJ1-5; TRBD1 matches 11 bases. CDR1 and CDR2 (germline): MDHEN, SYDVKM. The CDR3 runs 14 residues. V trimming: 10 bases; J trimming: 6 bases; junction bases outside the gene matches: 8. CDR3 coding DNA: TGTGCCACCAAACGGGACAGGGGGTCTCAGCCCCAGCATTTT. This sequence encodes CATKRDRGSQPQHF.

The V call is TRBV6-9, the J call TRBJ1-4; 10 bases match TRBD1. Germline CDR1 MNHGY, CDR2 SVAAGI. This CDR3 is built from 17 residues. The chain's CDR3 is CALSLVRGTGELEKLFF. The CDR3 nucleotides are TGTGCTCTCTCCTTAGTTAGGGGGACAGGGGAGTTAGAAAAACTGTTTTTT.

The V gene is TRBV28, the J gene TRBJ2-1, with D tentatively TRBD2 (5 bases). The germline V gene has CDR1 MDHEN and CDR2 SYDVKM. The CDR3 covers 14 residues. V lost 4 bases, J lost 7 bases, and 14 bases lay in between. CDR3 nucleotides: TGTGCCAGCAGTTCCCTAGCTATGAGAAATGAGCAGTTCTTC. Residues: CASSSLAMRNEQFF.

The V gene is TRBV6-4, the J gene TRBJ2-7; 7 nucleotides align to TRBD1. The V and J ends lost 6 bases and 5 bases, in that order; junction bases with no gene match: 7. The CDR3 is 13 residues long. Germline V CDR1 and CDR2: MRHNA, SNTAGT. The CDR3 reads CASRFPGGDEQYF. For the CDR3, the DNA is TGTGCCAGCAGATTTCCAGGGGGAGACGAGCAGTACTTC.

This clone was recorded once. The V gene is TRBV28, the J gene TRBJ1-1; 10 nucleotides line up with TRBD1. This CDR3 region has 14 residues. The V gene's germline CDR1 is MDHEN and CDR2 SYDVKM. The V and J ends lost 4 bases and 4 bases, in that order; junction bases with no gene match: 3. The CDR3 DNA sequence: TGTGCCAGCAGTTGGACAGGGGGGAGCACTGAAGCTTTCTTT. Protein product: CASSWTGGSTEAFF. The complete variable domain, with remaining parts taken from reference TRBV28 and TRBJ1-1, reads DVKVTQSSRYLVKRTGEKVFLECVQDMDHENMFWYRQDPGLGLRLIYFSYDVKMKEKGDIPEGYSVSREKKERFSLILESASTNQTSMYLCASSWTGGSTEAFFGQGTRLTVV.

The chain is built from TRBV19 and TRBJ2-7; 9 positions match TRBD1. Germline loops: CDR1 LNHDA, CDR2 SQIVND (reference sequence). The CDR3 loop spans 13 amino acids. The junction had 3 bases not matched to a gene; V was cut back by 5 bases and J by 4 bases. CDR3 bases: TGTGCCAGTAGTGAAGGACAGGGGTACGAGCAGTACTTC. Amino acids: CASSEGQGYEQYF.

V is TRBV27 and J is TRBJ2-7, with TRBD1 as a possible D gene (6 bases). This CDR3 has 17 residues. V gave up 4 bases and J gave up 3 bases, with 22 bases separating them. Germline CDR1 MNHEY, CDR2 SMNVEV (reference sequence). The CDR3 DNA follows: TGTGCCAGCAGTTCCCTTTGGGGGCAGGGCAGGTTCTACGAGCAGTACTTC. This translates into CASSSLWGQGRFYEQYF.